This TCR beta chain came from a study of T cells after yellow fever vaccination. From the 5' RACE reads, TCRdb called clonotypes with MiXCR, one entry per CDR3 protein. The table includes roughly 500,000 distinct CDR3 sequences, over 15% detected once. The germline V gene has CDR1 SGHRS and CDR2 YFSETQ. The CDR3 sequence is 15 residues long. Losses at the gene ends were 0 bases for V and 5 bases for J; bases not matched to a gene: 3. The chain joins TRBV5-1 to TRBJ2-5; 11 nucleotides agree with TRBD2. The source material was PBMCs, sampled 15 days after the yellow fever booster vaccination. This clonotype originated in a man in his thirties or forties who received the YFV17D yellow fever vaccine. The CDR3 bases are TGCGCCAGCAGCTTGGAGCTAGCGGGAGGCGAGACCCAGTACTTC. Translated: CASSLELAGGETQYF.